The entry below gives a single T cell receptor beta chain sequence along with its context. The sample comes from a study of cytomegalovirus exposure and HLA in healthy donors. PCR primers comprised 60 Vbeta and 13 Jbeta primers. Per the original data handling: Approximately 87 million unique TCR beta chains, roughly 10 million shared, were counted in a later analysis. Data came from immunoSEQ multiplex PCR; TCRdb stores just in-frame clones and leaves some out. Clone size and V and J calls were adopted from that table, with D and trimming inferred from the DNA. The data hold under 200,000 clones, with around three quarters observed a single time. V lost 4 bases to trimming and J lost 8 bases, with 18 bases between them. From germline, CDR1 is SGHDT and CDR2 YYEEEE. This CDR3 comprises 14 residues.

Sequenced sample: PBMCs. This clonotype originated in a woman in her 30s in good health and CMV-seropositive. This chain uses TRBV5-6 with TRBJ1-2; D uncertain. This CDR3 reads CASSIVSPQTGYTF. Here the CDR3 DNA reads TGTGCCAGCAGCATCGTCTCACCACAAACAGGCTACACCTTC.